These 2 T cell receptor beta chains were all obtained from the same sample, sequenced in a study of OX40 agonist ivuxolimab in advanced cancers. The library was generated by the immunoSEQ multiplex PCR assay. What TCRdb holds here is the immuneACCESS table cut down to in-frame rearrangements. Part of the clones is not present; checked against another copy, under half of the missing clones reflect an unresolved V gene, and the others are unexplained. Within this sample are about 76,000 clones, with approximately 83% of them counted one time only. The biggest ten clones account for roughly 6% of the sample. This specimen was CD4+ or CD8+ T cells sorted from blood, taken in a trial of the OX40 agonist ivuxolimab. These receptors were obtained from an adult with an advanced solid tumor such as melanoma, head and neck, liver or kidney cancer.

This chain uses TRBV19 with TRBJ1-5; unclear D gene. The germline V gene encodes CDR1 LNHDA and CDR2 SQIVND (reference sequence). This CDR3 region has 16 residues. Trimming took 0 bases from V and 3 from J, leaving 12 bases between them. CDR3 residues: CASSIDPRTLNQPQHF. DNA for the CDR3: TGTGCCAGTAGTATAGATCCGAGAACTCTCAATCAGCCCCAGCATTTT.

In its sample, this clone was seen once. The J gene is TRBJ2-3, the V gene TRBV4-3; D possibly uses TRBD1 or TRBD2 (5 bases each). The CDR3 is made up of 15 amino acids. V was cut by 0 bases and J by 4 bases, with 11 bases left in between. Germline CDR1 is LGHNA and CDR2 is YSLEER. In DNA form, the CDR3 reads TGCGCCAGCAGCCAAGAGCAAGGGGACGCAGATACGCAGTATTTT. Amino acids: CASSQEQGDADTQYF.